These 22 T cell receptor beta chains originate from one sample sequenced in a study of blood T cell repertoires in COVID-19. TCRdb's table, derived via immunoSEQ multiplex PCR, lists solely in-frame clones and lacks some. The table has about 140,000 clones, approximately 87% seen once; the top ten hold under 4.5%. The sample consisted of PBMCs or T cells enriched from blood (not recorded which). These receptors all stem from a man aged 45-60 years in a cohort exposed to, infected with or recovered from COVID-19 (not recorded which).

A single count supports this clone. The chain employs TRBV9 and TRBJ1-2, with 7 bases that match TRBD1. The germline CDR1 and CDR2 sequences are SGDLS and YYNGEE. This CDR3 has 15 amino acids. V trimming: 1 base; J trimming: 7 bases; junction bases outside the gene matches: 10. The CDR3, as DNA: TGTGCCAGCAGCGTAAATTCGTGGGACAGATTTGGCTACACCTTC. Protein sequence: CASSVNSWDRFGYTF.

The V call is TRBV2, the J call TRBJ1-5; 9 nucleotides align to TRBD1. Germline values: CDR1 SNHLY, CDR2 FYNNEI. V shed 6 bases and J 5 bases; nucleotides not matched to a gene: 11. This CDR3 region has 16 residues. CDR3 protein: CASSSPRDRVDQPQHF. Written as DNA, the CDR3 is TGTGCCAGCAGCTCCCCCCGGGACAGGGTCGATCAGCCCCAGCATTTT.

The J gene is TRBJ2-3, the V gene TRBV5-1, with 10 bases lining up with TRBD2. The CDR3 consists of 16 residues. Losses at the gene ends were 1 base for V and 1 base for J; bases not matched to a gene: 3. Germline CDR1 reads SGHRS; CDR2 reads YFSETQ. The CDR3 region is CASSLLAGVGTDTQYF. The CDR3 region has the DNA TGCGCCAGCAGCTTGCTAGCGGGAGTAGGCACAGATACGCAGTATTTT. Based on the CDR3 plus reference TRBV5-1 and TRBJ2-3, the full variable domain is KAGVTQTPRYLIKTRGQQVTLSCSPISGHRSVSWYQQTPGQGLQFLFEYFSETQRNKGNFPGRFSGRQFSNSRSEMNVSTLELGDSALYLCASSLLAGVGTDTQYFGPGTRLTVL.

Only a few counts were recorded for this clone. The chain has TRBV18 and TRBJ1-2; D unclear. The CDR3 is made up of 15 amino acids. V was trimmed by 1 base and J by 4 bases, leaving 13 bases between them. Germline lookup yields CDR1 KGHSH and CDR2 LQKENI. As DNA, the CDR3 is TGTGCCAGCTCACCACAACAGCTGAGTTTCTATGGCTACACCTTC. Protein: CASSPQQLSFYGYTF. Full variable domain (remainder filled in from reference TRBV18 and TRBJ1-2): NAGVMQNPRHLVRRRGQEARLRCSPMKGHSHVYWYRQLPEEGLKFMVYLQKENIIDESGMPKERFSAEFPKEGPSILRIQQVVRGDSAAYFCASSPQQLSFYGYTFGSGTRLTVV.

This clone has just a few counts. The J gene is TRBJ2-7, the V gene TRBV7-2, with 7 bases aligning to TRBD1. J lost 4 bases, V lost 5 bases, and 5 bases had no gene match. The CDR3 loop spans 13 amino acids. CDR1 and CDR2 (germline): SGHTA, FQGNSA. This chain's CDR3 is CASSEDRLYEQYF. The CDR3 coding sequence is TGTGCCAGCAGCGAGGACAGGTTATACGAGCAGTACTTC. Using reference TRBV7-2 and TRBJ2-7 for the parts outside the CDR3, the full variable domain is GAGVSQSPSNKVTEKGKDVELRCDPISGHTALYWYRQSLGQGLEFLIYFQGNSAPDKSGLPSDRFSAERTGGSVSTLTIQRTQQEDSAVYLCASSEDRLYEQYFGPGTRLTVT.

The chain joins TRBV5-6 to TRBJ1-5, with 10 positions matching TRBD1. The V gene's germline CDR1 is SGHDT and CDR2 YYEEEE. The CDR3 has 16 residues. J gave up 9 bases and V 0 bases, and 9 bases lay outside the gene matches. The CDR3 nucleotides read TGTGCCAGCAGCTTGGCGATGACAGGGGGCTTCGGGCCCCAGCATTTT. Amino acids: CASSLAMTGGFGPQHF.

The chain uses TRBV7-3 and TRBJ1-1; D is unclear. There are 13 residues in the CDR3. V was shortened by 0 bases and J by 3 bases, with 5 bases between the two germline ends. Germline-derived CDR1 and CDR2 are SGHTA and FQGTGA. CDR3: CASSLTRDTEAFF. DNA for the CDR3: TGTGCCAGCAGCTTAACACGGGACACTGAAGCTTTCTTT.

This clone was detected only a few times. This chain links TRBV3-1 (or the pseudogene TRBV3-2) with TRBJ2-7, with D perhaps TRBD2 (5 bases). Per the germline V gene, CDR1 is LGHDT and CDR2 is YNNKEL (reference sequence). CDR3 length: 15 residues. V gave up 4 bases and J gave up 6 bases, with 19 bases separating them. The CDR3 DNA reads TGTGCCAGCAGCCCGACCGCAGCGGTTGAATCCGAGCAGTACTTC. It encodes CASSPTAAVESEQYF.

The rearrangement joins TRBV5-1 to TRBJ2-7, with TRBD1 identical over 7 bases. CDR1 and CDR2 from the germline V gene are SGHRS and YFSETQ. V shed 0 bases and J 2 bases; nucleotides not matched to a gene: 5. The CDR3 has 15 residues. The CDR3 sequence: CASSLGTGITYEQYF. CDR3 DNA sequence: TGCGCCAGCAGCTTGGGGACAGGTATTACCTACGAGCAGTACTTC.

J is TRBJ2-7 and V is TRBV27; a possible D gene is TRBD2 (6 bases). This CDR3 contains 14 residues. V was trimmed by 7 bases and J by 3 bases, leaving 16 bases between them. Germline V gene sequence: CDR1 MNHEY, CDR2 SMNVEV (reference sequence). For the CDR3, the DNA is TGTGCCAGCACGGGACGGAGGGCGATCTACGAGCAGTACTTC. Protein: CASTGRRAIYEQYF.

The chain is built from TRBV18 and TRBJ2-5; D uncertain. V was clipped by 3 bases and J by 3 bases, with 5 bases between them. Germline CDR1 reads KGHSH; CDR2 reads LQKENI. The CDR3 has 12 amino acids. The CDR3 sequence: CASSPLEETQYF. The DNA of the CDR3 is TGTGCCAGCTCACCCCTCGAAGAGACCCAGTACTTC.

V usage is TRBV19 and J usage is TRBJ2-1; 8 positions match TRBD1. The germline V gene encodes CDR1 LNHDA and CDR2 SQIVND (reference sequence). The length of the CDR3 is 15 residues. V gave up 7 bases and J gave up 4 bases; unmatched junction bases: 9. CDR3 loop: CASIPGQGLYNEQFF. Written as DNA, the CDR3 is TGTGCCAGTATCCCAGGACAGGGCCTATACAATGAGCAGTTCTTC.

V is TRBV27 and J is TRBJ1-2; 8 bases align to TRBD1. V was clipped by 5 bases and J by 4 bases; unmatched bases: 9. CDR1 is MNHEY and CDR2 is SMNVEV in the germline V gene (reference sequence). The CDR3 consists of 15 residues. This CDR3 is CASSVGQGGVYGYTF. The CDR3 DNA sequence: TGTGCCAGCAGTGTAGGACAGGGAGGCGTCTATGGCTACACCTTC.

The chain joins TRBV7-9 to TRBJ2-1; D ambiguous. The CDR3 covers 14 residues. Germline assignment: CDR1 SEHNR and CDR2 FQNEAQ (reference sequence). Trimming took 1 base from V and 6 from J, leaving 10 bases between them. CDR3 protein: CASSLDGPGNEQFF. The CDR3 nucleotides are TGTGCCAGCAGCTTAGATGGTCCGGGCAATGAGCAGTTCTTC.

This sequence joins TRBV19 and TRBJ2-1, with 8 nucleotides matching TRBD2. This CDR3 has 12 residues. V was clipped by 5 bases and J by 8 bases; unmatched bases: 2. CDR1 and CDR2 from the germline V gene are LNHDA and SQIVND (reference sequence). CDR3 sequence: CASSSGGDEQFF. CDR3 coding DNA: TGTGCCAGTAGTTCCGGGGGGGATGAGCAGTTCTTC.

This clone was seen once. This chain connects TRBV20-1 to TRBJ2-5, with D maybe TRBD2 (6 bases). This CDR3 comprises 10 residues. Per the germline V gene, CDR1 is DFQATT and CDR2 is SNEGSKA (reference sequence). The CDR3 coding sequence is TGCTGCGGGGTTGCGGAGACCCAGTACTTC. This translates into CCGVAETQYF.

This clone was seen only once. At one boundary the junction diverges from the germline segment, which might be a read error. The chain carries TRBV4-3 and TRBJ1-1; 7 bases are shared with TRBD1. The CDR3 runs 15 residues. Germline lookup yields CDR1 LGHNA and CDR2 YSLEER. CDR3 amino acids: CASSQDATGNSEAFF. In DNA form, the CDR3 reads TGCGCCAGCAGCCAAGATGCGACAGGGAACTCTGAAGCTTTCTTT.

V is TRBV15 and J is TRBJ1-1, with D perhaps TRBD1 (5 bases). The germline V and J ends were trimmed by 5 bases and 5 bases, with 15 bases remaining between them. The germline V gene encodes CDR1 LNHNV and CDR2 YYDKDF (reference sequence). This CDR3 comprises 14 residues. The CDR3 bases are TGTGCCACCAGCGGAACCGCTCAGGGAACTGAAGCTTTCTTT. Translating gives CATSGTAQGTEAFF.

This chain uses TRBV30 with TRBJ1-1; no reliable D call. CDR1 and CDR2 (germline): GTSNPN, SVGIG (reference sequence). This CDR3 is built from 13 residues. V lost 4 bases and J 2 bases, leaving 11 bases between the germline ends. The chain's CDR3 is CAWNPGVNTEAFF. As DNA, the CDR3 is TGTGCCTGGAACCCCGGGGTTAACACTGAAGCTTTCTTT.

The chain has TRBV9 and TRBJ1-2, with D possibly being TRBD1 (5 bases). This CDR3 is built from 14 residues. Germline loops: CDR1 SGDLS, CDR2 YYNGEE. The V and J ends lost 5 bases and 3 bases respectively, with 14 bases between them. The CDR3 is CASRPPGGYYGYTF. In DNA, the CDR3 is TGTGCCAGCAGGCCGCCGGGGGGGTACTATGGCTACACCTTC. Variable domain in full (rest from reference TRBV9 and TRBJ1-2): DSGVTQTPKHLITATGQRVTLRCSPRSGDLSVYWYQQSLDQGLQFLIQYYNGEERAKGNILERFSAQQFPDLHSELNLSSLELGDSALYFCASRPPGGYYGYTFGSGTRLTVV.

The chain couples TRBV11-3 to TRBJ2-2; TRBD1 agrees at 8 bases. Trimming removed 6 bases from V and 5 bases from J; junction bases left unmatched: 8. Germline loops: CDR1 SGHNT, CDR2 YENEEA. The CDR3 is made up of 15 amino acids. CDR3: CASSLGQDYTGELFF. CDR3 bases: TGTGCCAGCAGTTTGGGACAGGATTATACCGGGGAGCTGTTTTTT. Combining the CDR3 with reference TRBV11-3 and TRBJ2-2 gives the whole variable domain EAGVVQSPRYKIIEKKQPVAFWCNPISGHNTLYWYLQNLGQGPELLIRYENEEAVDDSQLPKDRFSAERLKGVDSTLKIQPAELGDSAVYLCASSLGQDYTGELFFGEGSRLTVL.

The CDR3 sequence: CASSYSPGQAGGELFF. CDR3 coding DNA: TGTGCCAGCAGTTACTCTCCCGGACAGGCTGGAGGGGAGCTGTTTTTT. J is TRBJ2-2 and V is TRBV6-5; 7 positions agree with TRBD1. With V trimmed by 0 bases and J by 8 bases, 9 bases remained unmatched. CDR1 is MNHEY and CDR2 is SVGAGI in the germline V gene. The CDR3 covers 16 residues.